This paragraph covers one T cell receptor (beta chain) sequence. This specimen comes from a study of T cell clones after liver transplantation. Germline loops: CDR1 SGDLS, CDR2 YYNGEE. V was trimmed by 0 bases and J by 4 bases, leaving 2 bases between them. The CDR3 extends over 12 amino acids. Method: immunoSEQ multiplex PCR; TCRdb's copy keeps in-frame clones and lacks some. The sample yields 25,000 to 35,000 clones, around 95% seen once. The chain carries TRBV9 and TRBJ2-1; D not certain. This material consisted of CD8+ T cells from blood, taken 12 months after liver transplant. This sequence was found in a human patient who received a liver transplant. The graft donor may have given rise to some T cells. The CDR3 here is CASSVGYNEQFF. DNA of the CDR3: TGTGCCAGCAGCGTAGGGTACAATGAGCAGTTCTTC.